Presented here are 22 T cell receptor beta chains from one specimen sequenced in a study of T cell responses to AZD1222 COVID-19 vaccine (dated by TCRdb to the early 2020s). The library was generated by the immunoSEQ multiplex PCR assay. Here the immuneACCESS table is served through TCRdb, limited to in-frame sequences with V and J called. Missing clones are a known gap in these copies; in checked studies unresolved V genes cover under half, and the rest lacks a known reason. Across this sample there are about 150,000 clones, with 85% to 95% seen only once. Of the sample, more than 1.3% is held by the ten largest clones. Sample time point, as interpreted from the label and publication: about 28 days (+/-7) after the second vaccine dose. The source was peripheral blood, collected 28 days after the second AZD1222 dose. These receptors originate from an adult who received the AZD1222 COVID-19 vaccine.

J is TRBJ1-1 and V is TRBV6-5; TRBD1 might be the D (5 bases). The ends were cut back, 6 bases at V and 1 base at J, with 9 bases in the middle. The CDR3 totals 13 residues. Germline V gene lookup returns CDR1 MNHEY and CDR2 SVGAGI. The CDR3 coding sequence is TGTGCCAGCAGGAATACAGGGAACACTGAAGCTTTCTTT. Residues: CASRNTGNTEAFF.

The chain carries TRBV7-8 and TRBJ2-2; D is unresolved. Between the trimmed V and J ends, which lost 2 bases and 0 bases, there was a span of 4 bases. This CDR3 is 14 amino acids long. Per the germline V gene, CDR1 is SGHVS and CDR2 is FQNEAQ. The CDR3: CASSLFSNTGELFF. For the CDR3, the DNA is TGTGCCAGCAGCTTATTCTCGAACACCGGGGAGCTGTTTTTT.

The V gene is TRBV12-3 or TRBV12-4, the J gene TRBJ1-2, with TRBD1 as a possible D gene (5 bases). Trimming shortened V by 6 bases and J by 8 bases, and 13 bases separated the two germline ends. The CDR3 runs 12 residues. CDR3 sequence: CASSQGPSGYTF. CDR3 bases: TGTGCCAGCAGCCAGGGACCGAGCGGCTACACCTTC.

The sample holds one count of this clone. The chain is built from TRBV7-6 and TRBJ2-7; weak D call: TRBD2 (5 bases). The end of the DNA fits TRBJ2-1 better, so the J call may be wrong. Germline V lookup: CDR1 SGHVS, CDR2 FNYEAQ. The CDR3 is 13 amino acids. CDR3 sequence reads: CASSLVRRDEQFF. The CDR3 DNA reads TGTGCCAGCAGCTTAGTGAGGCGGGATGAGCAGTTCTTC.

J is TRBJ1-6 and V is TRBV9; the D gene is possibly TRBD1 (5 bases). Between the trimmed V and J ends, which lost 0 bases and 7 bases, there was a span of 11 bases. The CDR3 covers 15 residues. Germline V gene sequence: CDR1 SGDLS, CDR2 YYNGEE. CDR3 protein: CASSVDAGQNSPLHF. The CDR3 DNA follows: TGTGCCAGCAGCGTAGATGCAGGGCAGAATTCACCCCTCCACTTT.

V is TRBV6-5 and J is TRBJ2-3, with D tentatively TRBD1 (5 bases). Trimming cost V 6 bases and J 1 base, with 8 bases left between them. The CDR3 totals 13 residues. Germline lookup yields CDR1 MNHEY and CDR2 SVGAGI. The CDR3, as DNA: TGTGCCAGCAGACAGACAGGCACAGATACGCAGTATTTT. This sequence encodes CASRQTGTDTQYF.

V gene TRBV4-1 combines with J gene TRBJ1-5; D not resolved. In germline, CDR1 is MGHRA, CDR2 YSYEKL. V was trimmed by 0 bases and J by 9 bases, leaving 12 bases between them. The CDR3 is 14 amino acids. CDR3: CASSQDAGKGPQHF. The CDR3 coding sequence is TGCGCCAGCAGCCAAGATGCAGGTAAAGGGCCCCAGCATTTT.

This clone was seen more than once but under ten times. CDR3: CASSFSEQFF. CDR3 DNA sequence: TGTGCCAGCAGTTTCAGTGAGCAGTTCTTC. The chain recombines TRBV28 with TRBJ2-1, with unresolved D. This CDR3 comprises 10 residues. V was cut by 3 bases and J by 9 bases, with 3 bases left in between. Germline V gene sequence: CDR1 MDHEN, CDR2 SYDVKM.

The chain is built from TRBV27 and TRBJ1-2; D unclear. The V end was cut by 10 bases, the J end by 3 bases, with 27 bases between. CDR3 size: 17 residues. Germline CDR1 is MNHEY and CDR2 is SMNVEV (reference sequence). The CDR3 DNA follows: TGTGCCACCCGCGGAGGACCGGGCATTTTGGGTTACTATGGCTACACCTTC. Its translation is CATRGGPGILGYYGYTF.

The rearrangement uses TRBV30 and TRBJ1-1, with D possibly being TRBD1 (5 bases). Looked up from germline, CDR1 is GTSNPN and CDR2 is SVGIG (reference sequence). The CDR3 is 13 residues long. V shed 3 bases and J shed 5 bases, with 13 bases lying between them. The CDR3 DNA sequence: TGTGCCTGGAGGGGGGACGGAGGAACTGAAGCTTTCTTT. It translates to CAWRGDGGTEAFF.

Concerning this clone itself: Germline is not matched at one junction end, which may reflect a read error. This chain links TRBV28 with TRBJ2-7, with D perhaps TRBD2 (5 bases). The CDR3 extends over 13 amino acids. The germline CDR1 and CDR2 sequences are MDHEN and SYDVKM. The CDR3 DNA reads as TGTGCCAGCAGTTTGAGGGCGCCATACGAGCGGTACTTC. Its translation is CASSLRAPYERYF.

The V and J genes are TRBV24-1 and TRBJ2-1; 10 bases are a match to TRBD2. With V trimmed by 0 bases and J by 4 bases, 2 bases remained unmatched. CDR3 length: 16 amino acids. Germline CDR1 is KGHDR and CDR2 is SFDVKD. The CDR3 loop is CATSDLSSGGYNEQFF. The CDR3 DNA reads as TGTGCCACCAGTGATTTGTCTAGCGGGGGATACAATGAGCAGTTCTTC.

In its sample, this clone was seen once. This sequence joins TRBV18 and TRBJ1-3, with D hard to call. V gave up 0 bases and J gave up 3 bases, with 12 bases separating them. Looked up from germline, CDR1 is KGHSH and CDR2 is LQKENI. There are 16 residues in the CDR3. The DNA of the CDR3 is TGTGCCAGCTCACCACCGGGAGGTGTTGATGGAAACACCATATATTTT. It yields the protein CASSPPGGVDGNTIYF.

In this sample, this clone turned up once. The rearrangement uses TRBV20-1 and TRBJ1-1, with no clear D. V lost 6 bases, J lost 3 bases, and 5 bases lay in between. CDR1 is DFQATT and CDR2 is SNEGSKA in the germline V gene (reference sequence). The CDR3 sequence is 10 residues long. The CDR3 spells CSAKHTEAFF. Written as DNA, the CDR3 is TGCAGTGCCAAACACACTGAAGCTTTCTTT.

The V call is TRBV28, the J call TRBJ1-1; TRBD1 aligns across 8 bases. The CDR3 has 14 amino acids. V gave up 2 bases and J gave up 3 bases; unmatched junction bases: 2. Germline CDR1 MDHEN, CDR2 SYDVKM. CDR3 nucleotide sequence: TGTGCCAGCAGTTTAACAGGGGGGTACACTGAAGCTTTCTTT. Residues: CASSLTGGYTEAFF.

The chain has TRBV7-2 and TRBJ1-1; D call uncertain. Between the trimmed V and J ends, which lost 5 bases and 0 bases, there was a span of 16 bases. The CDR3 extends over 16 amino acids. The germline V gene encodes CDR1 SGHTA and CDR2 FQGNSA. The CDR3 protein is CASSPHAAGLNTEAFF. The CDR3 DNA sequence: TGTGCCAGCAGCCCCCACGCCGCTGGGTTGAACACTGAAGCTTTCTTT.

The CDR3 DNA reads as TGTGCCAGCAGCCGAGGGACAGACCGCTATGGCTACACCTTC. Translating it yields CASSRGTDRYGYTF. The V call is TRBV3-1 (or the pseudogene TRBV3-2), the J call TRBJ1-2; 7 bases fit TRBD1. The CDR3 spans 14 residues. V was pared by 4 bases and J by 4 bases, with 6 bases of the junction left unmatched. CDR1 and CDR2 (germline): LGHDT, YNNKEL (reference sequence).

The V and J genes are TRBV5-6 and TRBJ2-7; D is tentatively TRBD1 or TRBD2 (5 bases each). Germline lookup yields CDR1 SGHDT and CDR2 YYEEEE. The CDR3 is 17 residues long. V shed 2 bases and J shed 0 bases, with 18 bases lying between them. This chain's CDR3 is CASSLTEGTASSYEQYF. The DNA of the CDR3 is TGTGCCAGCAGCTTAACGGAAGGGACGGCCAGCTCCTACGAGCAGTACTTC. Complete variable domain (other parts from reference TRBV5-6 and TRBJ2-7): DAGVTQSPTHLIKTRGQQVTLRCSPKSGHDTVSWYQQALGQGPQFIFQYYEEEERQRGNFPDRFSGHQFPNYSSELNVNALLLGDSALYLCASSLTEGTASSYEQYFGPGTRLTVT.

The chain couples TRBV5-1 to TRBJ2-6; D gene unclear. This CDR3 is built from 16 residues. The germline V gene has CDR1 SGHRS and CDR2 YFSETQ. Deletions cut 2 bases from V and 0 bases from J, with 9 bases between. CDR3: CASSLTVSSGANVLTF. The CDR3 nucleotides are TGCGCCAGCAGCTTAACCGTGAGCTCTGGGGCCAACGTCCTGACTTTC.

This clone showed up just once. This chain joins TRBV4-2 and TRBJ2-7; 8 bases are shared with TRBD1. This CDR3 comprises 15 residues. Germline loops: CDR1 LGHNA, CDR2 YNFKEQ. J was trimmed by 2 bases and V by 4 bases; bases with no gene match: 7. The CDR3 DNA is TGTGCCAGCAGCCCGGACAGGGACGGGGCCTACGAGCAGTACTTC. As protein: CASSPDRDGAYEQYF.

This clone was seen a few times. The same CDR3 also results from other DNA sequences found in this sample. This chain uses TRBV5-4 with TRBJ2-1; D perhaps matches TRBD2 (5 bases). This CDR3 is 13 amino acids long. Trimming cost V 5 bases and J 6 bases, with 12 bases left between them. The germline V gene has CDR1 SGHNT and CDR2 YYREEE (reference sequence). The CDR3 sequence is CASSLREGNEQFF. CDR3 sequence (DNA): TGTGCCAGCAGTCTGAGGGAAGGCAATGAGCAGTTCTTC.

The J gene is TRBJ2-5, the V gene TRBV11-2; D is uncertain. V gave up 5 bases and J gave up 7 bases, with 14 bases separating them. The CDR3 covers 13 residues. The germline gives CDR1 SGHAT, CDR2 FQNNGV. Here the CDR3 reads CASSPQVGGTQYF. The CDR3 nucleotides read TGTGCCAGCAGCCCACAAGTAGGTGGGACCCAGTACTTC.